This TCR beta chain was sequenced during a study of shared clonotypes between healthy human individuals. Study background: The donor pool was made up of two women and three men aged 18 to 49.

Generated by immunoSEQ multiplex PCR, the TCRdb table keeps only in-frame clones and is missing some. The sample has 1.5 million to 1.9 million clones, 95% to 99% seen once. The sequence came from a man aged 25 to 45 in good health. Material: naive CD4+ T cells sorted from blood. Specified subset: CD45RA+ positively selected.

In nucleotides, the CDR3 is TGCAGCGTTGCTCGGGGGTCCGGGGAGCTGTTTTTT. Protein: CSVARGSGELFF. The chain has TRBV29-1 and TRBJ2-2; a weak D match, TRBD2 (6 bases). CDR3 length: 12 amino acids. Trimming took off 4 bases at V and 6 bases at J, with 9 bases between the two ends. Germline V gives CDR1 SQVTM, CDR2 ANQGSEA.